This TCR beta chain came from a study of siplizumab effects on memory and regulatory T cells. Here immunoSEQ multiplex PCR was the method, and the copy in TCRdb shows in-frame clones only, minus some. The sample contains fewer than 130,000 clones, 80% to 95% of which appear only once. Study-level findings and limits: About 80-97% of proliferating CD4+ or CD8+ clones had no assignable naive or memory phenotype.

This clone has just one count. What it binds is unknown. Deletions cut 4 bases from V and 1 base from J, with 16 bases between. CDR1 and CDR2 from the germline V gene are SGHDT and YYEEEE. The CDR3 consists of 16 residues. The TCR was taken from a human donor in good health. Sequenced input: CD4+ T cells sorted from blood. The chain recombines TRBV5-6 with TRBJ2-3; the D gene is possibly TRBD2 (7 bases). This CDR3 is CASSPGGQGRTDTQYF. CDR3 DNA sequence: TGTGCCAGCAGCCCCGGGGGGCAGGGTCGCACAGATACGCAGTATTTT.